The rows below give T cell receptor beta chains drawn from one sample of a study of T cell repertoires in cytomegalovirus infection. These receptors have no known antigen. TCRdb re-called the reads with MiXCR, one entry per CDR3 protein. The sample shows 750,000 to 950,000 distinct CDR3 sequences, about 28% of them seen only once. The sample was cultured CD8+ T cells from PBMCs, taken from culture after CMV antigen stimulation. The receptors shown here come from a human donor in good health (CMV status not recorded). Some clones in this sample may be carry-over from other donors' samples. Both conserved end residues are part of each CDR3. A D gene is named only where the DNA matches it firmly. Where a row states a size, it is once, few, many or the class of an expanded clone; other rows omit it.

TRBJ1-2 TRBV7-2 13 many NA TGTGCCAGCATCCAGGGCACTAACTATGGCTACACCTTC CASIQGTNYGYTF
TRBJ1-5 TRBV4-1 16 few NA TGCGCCAGCAGCCAAGGAGGCGCGTATAGCAATCAGCCCCAGCATTTT CASSQGGAYSNQPQHF
TRBJ1-1 TRBV19 17 NA TRBD1 TGTGCCAGTTTCCCCGGGACAGGGGGCCCGAGGAACACTGAAGCTTTCTTT CASFPGTGGPRNTEAFF
TRBJ2-5 TRBV28 15 few TRBD1 TGTGCCAGCAGATTAACAGGGGTTGTCCAAGAGACCCAGTACTTC CASRLTGVVQETQYF
TRBJ1-4 TRBV28 17 NA NA TGTGCCAGCAGTAAATTAGACAGGTTACCAACTAATGAAAAACTGTTTTTT CASSKLDRLPTNEKLFF
TRBJ2-3 TRBV4-1 16 few NA TGCGCCAGCAGCCAAGATTACAGGCCCGACACAGATACGCAGTATTTT CASSQDYRPDTDTQYF
TRBJ2-7 TRBV6-1 15 NA TRBD1 TGTGCCAGCAGCCAGGACAGGGTTTATTTCTACGAGCAGTACTTC CASSQDRVYFYEQYF
TRBJ1-1 TRBV20-1 15 few TRBD1 TGCAGTGCTAGACTCCGCGGGACAGGGAACACTGAAGCTTTCTTT CSARLRGTGNTEAFF
TRBJ2-1 TRBV12-3/TRBV12-4 13 few NA TGTGCCAGCAGTTTCGGGACTCCGTCTGAGCAGTTCTTC CASSFGTPSEQFF
TRBJ1-4 TRBV19 14 few NA TGTGCCAGTAGTCAGGTCCAAGACCACAAACGTCGGTTTTTT CASSQVQDHKRRFF
TRBJ2-3 TRBV7-2 16 many TRBD2 TGTGCCAGCAGCTTGGGGGGGACTCCAATAGGGGATACGCAGTATTTT CASSLGGTPIGDTQYF
TRBJ2-5 TRBV7-9 15 many TRBD2 TGTGCCAGCAGTAGACTAGCGGGGGGGGTCGAGACCCAGTACTTC CASSRLAGGVETQYF
TRBJ2-7 TRBV6-1 13 NA NA TGTGCCAGCAGTTACACTCATTCCTACGAGCAGTACTTC CASSYTHSYEQYF
TRBJ1-1 TRBV7-8 14 many NA TGTGCCAGCAGCTTATGGGGCACGAACACTGAAGCTTTCTTT CASSLWGTNTEAFF
TRBJ1-5 TRBV6-1 14 few NA TGTGCCAGCAGTGAGGAGGATAGCAATCAGCCCCAGCATTTT CASSEEDSNQPQHF
TRBJ2-2 TRBV6-2/TRBV6-3 18 NA TRBD2 TGTGCCAGCAGTTCCCGCGTCCTAGCGGGGGGCAACACCGGGGAGCTGTTTTTT CASSSRVLAGGNTGELFF
TRBJ1-1 TRBV13 13 few NA TGTGCCAGCAGCTTATCTCTACAGGACGAAGCTTTCTTT CASSLSLQDEAFF
TRBJ1-5 TRBV19 15 many NA TGTGCCAGTAGTATTCGGGACACCAGTAATCAGCCCCAGCATTTT CASSIRDTSNQPQHF
TRBJ1-2 TRBV7-2 13 many NA TGTGCCAGCAGCTTAGCGGGAGGGGTTGGCTACACCTTC CASSLAGGVGYTF
TRBJ2-5 TRBV7-9 17 NA NA TGTGCCAGCAGCTCCCAGAGGGGAGGGACAGGCCAAGAGACCCAGTACTTC CASSSQRGGTGQETQYF
TRBJ1-5 TRBV7-9 15 many TRBD1 TGTGCCAGCAGCTTGGGGACAGGGATCAATCAGCCCCAGCATTTT CASSLGTGINQPQHF
TRBJ2-5 TRBV10-3 20 few TRBD1 TGTGCCATCAGTGAGTCGGTCCGGACAGGGGGCCGCTCCCTCCAAGAGACCCAGTACTTC CAISESVRTGGRSLQETQYF
TRBJ2-1 TRBV7-9 15 many TRBD2 TGTGCCAGCAGCTTAGTCGGGGGGGCCCACAATGAGCAGTTCTTC CASSLVGGAHNEQFF
TRBJ1-4 TRBV5-5 15 few TRBD1 TGTGCCAGCAGCCCTGGACAGGGGCTGCAAGGAAAACTGTTTTTT CASSPGQGLQGKLFF
TRBJ2-3 TRBV7-9 15 many NA TGTGCCAGCAGCCGATCGACAGGCCCCACAGATACGCAGTATTTT CASSRSTGPTDTQYF
TRBJ2-5 TRBV9 16 NA TRBD2 TGTGCCAGCAGCGTAGGGGGGGGAGGGAGCCAAGAGACCCAGTACTTC CASSVGGGGSQETQYF
TRBJ2-1 TRBV7-2 19 NA NA TGTGCCAACAGCTTAGGCGCGGCGATAGAGCGAAGCTCCTACAATGAGCAGTTCTTC CANSLGAAIERSSYNEQFF
TRBJ1-1 TRBV7-6 12 NA NA TGTGCCGCGGAGAAAGAGAACACTGAAGCTTTCTTT CAAEKENTEAFF
TRBJ2-1 TRBV7-2 16 many TRBD1 TGTGCCAGCAGCTTGGATCCGGGACAGGGACACAATGAGCAGTTCTTC CASSLDPGQGHNEQFF
TRBJ2-7 TRBV2 13 many TRBD1 TGTGCCACCACCAGGGCAGGGGGCAACGAGCAGTACTTC CATTRAGGNEQYF
TRBJ1-3 TRBV6-2/TRBV6-3 16 NA NA TGTGCCAGCGGCCGAACCGGGATGTACTCTGGAAACACCATATATTTT CASGRTGMYSGNTIYF
TRBJ1-5 TRBV19 13 NA NA TGTGCCAGTAGTATAGGGATTTGGCAGCCCCAGCATTTT CASSIGIWQPQHF
TRBJ2-7 TRBV7-9 19 NA TRBD2 TGTGCCAGCAGCGCCTCGAGGGGGACTAGCGGGGCCACGGGACACGAGCAGTACTTC CASSASRGTSGATGHEQYF
TRBJ2-1 TRBV2 12 few NA TGTGCCAGCAGTGAATTGGGTAATGAGCAGTTCTTC CASSELGNEQFF
TRBJ1-4 TRBV12-3/TRBV12-4 15 NA TRBD1 TGTGCCAGCAGTTTCGACAGGGGACCTAATGAAAAACTGTTTTTT CASSFDRGPNEKLFF
TRBJ2-7 TRBV27 14 NA NA TGTGCCAGCAGAGGCCGAGGGATCTCCTACGAGCAGTACTTC CASRGRGISYEQYF
TRBJ2-5 TRBV6-1 16 NA NA TGTGCCAGCATTCCCTTTGGGGGGGCCCATAAGTCGGGCCAGTACTTC CASIPFGGAHKSGQYF
TRBJ1-2 TRBV29-1 12 NA TRBD1 TGCAGCGCTCTACAGGGGGTTGAGGGCTACACCTTC CSALQGVEGYTF
TRBJ1-5 TRBV2 17 NA NA TGTGCCAGCAGTGAAGCGGTCAGGAAATGGGGGAATCAGCCCCAGCATTTT CASSEAVRKWGNQPQHF
TRBJ2-2 TRBV6-6 17 NA NA TGTGCCAGCAGCTCCTTATTAGGGAGAACCAACACCGGGGAGCTGTTTTTT CASSSLLGRTNTGELFF
TRBJ1-2 TRBV27 11 NA TRBD1 TGTGCCAGCGGGACAGGGGCTGGCTACACCTTC CASGTGAGYTF
TRBJ2-5 TRBV5-4 14 NA NA TGTGCCAGCAGCGAAGCCGACAGTCAAGAGACCCAGTACTTC CASSEADSQETQYF
TRBJ2-2 TRBV5-5 16 NA TRBD2 TGTGCCAGCAGCCTCCGGGAGCGGGGAAACACCGGGGAGCTGTTTTTT CASSLRERGNTGELFF
TRBJ2-3 TRBV5-4 13 NA NA TGTGCCAGCAGCTTGTTAGAGGAAGATACGCAGTATTTT CASSLLEEDTQYF
TRBJ1-2 TRBV4-1 17 NA NA TGCGCCAGCAGCCTCTTCGGCGAAGGGGGAGGTATATATGGCTACACCTTC CASSLFGEGGGIYGYTF
TRBJ1-1 TRBV6-6 17 NA TRBD1 TGTGCCAGCAGTTACCCTCGTGAGGGACAGTATCCCACTGAAGCTTTCTTT CASSYPREGQYPTEAFF
TRBJ2-7 TRBV6-1 14 NA NA TGTGCCTCCCGCGAGGGACTTGGCTTTTACGAGCAGTACTTC CASREGLGFYEQYF
TRBJ1-4 TRBV11-2 16 NA TRBD1 TGTGCCAGCAGCTTAGATAGGAACAGGGGGCACGGTGAACTGTTTTTT CASSLDRNRGHGELFF
TRBJ1-5 TRBV6-6 16 NA NA TGTGCCAGCCGTGACCCGAGGGGTGCGGGGAATCAGCCCCAGCATTTT CASRDPRGAGNQPQHF
TRBJ2-5 TRBV12-3/TRBV12-4 16 NA TRBD2 TGTGCCAGCAGTTACGAAATAGCGGGGGGGCTACAGCCCCAGTACTTC CASSYEIAGGLQPQYF
TRBJ1-3 TRBV4-3 19 few TRBD1 TGCGCCAGCAGCCATATACCGGGACAGACAGCATACTCTGGAAACACCATATATTTT CASSHIPGQTAYSGNTIYF
TRBJ2-1 TRBV12-3/TRBV12-4 12 NA NA TGTGCCAATAGAGAGGAGGACAATGAGCAGTTCTTC CANREEDNEQFF